This T cell receptor (beta chain) was captured by sequencing in a study of shared clonotypes between healthy human individuals. This clone has a single count. One junction end disagrees with the germline gene, perhaps due to a read error. The CDR3 spans 15 residues. The germline V gene has CDR1 SGHRS and CDR2 YFSETQ. The table came from immunoSEQ multiplex PCR; TCRdb's copy has only in-frame clones and leaves some out. The sample records a few hundred thousand clones, about 80% being singletons. The receptor comes from a woman between 40 and 55 years old in good health. Some clones in this sample may be carry-over from other donors' samples. The chain employs TRBV5-1 and TRBJ1-4; a possible D gene is TRBD1 (5 bases). The sequencing input was PBMCs. In nucleotides, the CDR3 is TGCGCCAGCGGCTTGGGGCAGGGCGTGGGGGAAAAACTGTTTTTT. Translation: CASGLGQGVGEKLFF.